Below, 10 T cell receptor beta chains from the same sample are listed, as sequenced in a study of T cell responses to AZD1222 COVID-19 vaccine. The method was immunoSEQ multiplex PCR; TCRdb's version includes in-frame clones alone and lacks a portion of them. This sample has around 130,000 clones; 85% to 95% occur once, and the top ten carry around 0.91%. Material: peripheral blood, obtained on day 0 of AZD1222 vaccination. The source is an adult in good health.

Worth noting for this clone: Other DNA sequences in the same sample also yield this CDR3. The J gene is TRBJ1-2, the V gene TRBV10-3, with 8 bases matching TRBD1. Germline CDR1 reads ENHRY; CDR2 reads SYGVKD. CDR3 length equals 13 residues. Trimming cost V 6 bases and J 2 bases; bases outside gene matches: 2. For the CDR3, the DNA is TGTGCCATCAGGGACAGGGCGAACTATGGCTACACCTTC. It yields the protein CAIRDRANYGYTF.

V and J are TRBV19 and TRBJ1-1; no clear D gene. CDR1 and CDR2 (germline): LNHDA, SQIVND (reference sequence). The CDR3 is 13 amino acids. Trimming pared 6 bases from V and 0 bases from J, leaving 8 bases between. This CDR3 is CASRYTLNTEAFF. In nucleotides, the CDR3 is TGTGCCAGTAGGTACACCTTGAACACTGAAGCTTTCTTT.

This clone came up a few times. J is TRBJ1-5 and V is TRBV10-3, with unresolved D. The CDR3 is 13 residues long. Trimming shortened V by 9 bases and J by 2 bases, and 11 bases separated the two germline ends. Per germline, CDR1 ENHRY and CDR2 SYGVKD. The CDR3, as DNA: TGTGCCATAACGGTGGACCGCAATCAGCCCCAGCATTTT. As protein: CAITVDRNQPQHF.

CDR3 nucleotides: TGCGCCAGCAGCGTTCCTCTGTACCAAGAGACCCAGTACTTC. Its protein is CASSVPLYQETQYF. V usage is TRBV5-1 and J usage is TRBJ2-5, with D hard to call. CDR3 length: 14 amino acids. V was cut by 4 bases and J by 0 bases, with 10 bases left in between. Germline V gives CDR1 SGHRS, CDR2 YFSETQ.

Comment on this clone: Germline and junction disagree at one end, which may indicate a read error. The chain recombines TRBV7-2 with TRBJ2-5, with 9 bases fitting TRBD2. The CDR3 totals 14 residues. Germline V gene data show CDR1 as SGHTA and CDR2 as FQGNSA. CDR3 amino acids: CASSLAGTQETQYF. The CDR3 DNA sequence: TGTGCCAGCAGCCTAGCGGGGACCCAAGAGACCCAGTACTTC.

The rearrangement joins TRBV14 to TRBJ1-1; D is ambiguous. Germline assignment: CDR1 SGHDN and CDR2 FVKESK. V was trimmed by 1 base and J by 7 bases, leaving 10 bases between them. The CDR3 consists of 13 residues. The CDR3 DNA reads TGTGCCAGCAGCCAAGCTTGGGCCAGTGAAGCTTTCTTT. It codes for CASSQAWASEAFF.

The chain employs TRBV6-4 and TRBJ2-1, with D unclear. V was shortened by 0 bases and J by 3 bases, with 3 bases between the two germline ends. In germline, CDR1 is MRHNA, CDR2 SNTAGT. The CDR3 covers 13 residues. DNA for the CDR3: TGTGCCAGCAGTGACTCTAGCTACAATGAGCAGTTCTTC. As protein: CASSDSSYNEQFF.

The rearrangement joins TRBV25-1 to TRBJ2-6; D remains ambiguous. This CDR3 is built from 15 residues. CDR1 is MGHDK, CDR2 SYGVNS, per germline. Trimming stripped 6 bases from V and 0 bases from J, with 9 bases between. The CDR3 coding sequence is TGTGCCAGCAGGTCTTTGGGCTCTGGGGCCAACGTCCTGACTTTC. It encodes CASRSLGSGANVLTF.

V gene TRBV10-2 combines with J gene TRBJ2-2; D is perhaps TRBD1 (5 bases). V was shortened by 6 bases and J by 1 base, with 9 bases between the two germline ends. CDR3 length: 14 residues. The germline V gene encodes CDR1 WSHSY and CDR2 SAAADI. The DNA for the CDR3 is TGCGCCAGCAGGGGAACAGGGAACACCGGGGAGCTGTTTTTT. Its protein product is CASRGTGNTGELFF.

The CDR3 DNA is TGTGCCACCGGACAGGGTAATTCACCCCTCCACTTT. Residues: CATGQGNSPLHF. The chain carries TRBV10-3 and TRBJ1-6; 8 bases are shared with TRBD1. CDR1 ENHRY and CDR2 SYGVKD come from the germline V gene. The trim removed 10 bases at V and 6 bases at J, leaving 2 bases unmatched. The CDR3 sequence is 12 residues long.